The 20 T cell receptor beta chains reported below all come from one sample, sequenced in a study of identical twins. Via MiXCR, TCRdb re-called the 5' RACE reads, giving one row per CDR3 protein. The sample includes 280,000 or so distinct CDR3 sequences, about 8.9% of them seen just once. These data were also filed under a second study, of yellow fever vaccine responses in identical twins.

The material sequenced was memory (CD45RO+) T cells sorted from blood. These receptors came from a woman aged 18-35 years in good health.

This clonotype came up many times. This chain's CDR3 is CASSFRDRENTEAFF. As DNA, the CDR3 is TGTGCCAGCAGCTTTCGGGACAGGGAGAACACTGAAGCTTTCTTT. The rearrangement joins TRBV5-6 to TRBJ1-1, with 9 bases lining up with TRBD1. The CDR3 contains 15 residues. With V trimmed by 2 bases and J by 1 base, 3 bases remained unmatched. CDR1 and CDR2 (germline): SGHDT, YYEEEE.

This clonotype has at least ten counts. V and J are TRBV5-1 and TRBJ1-4; maybe TRBD1 (5 bases). CDR3 length: 15 amino acids. Germline CDR1 and CDR2: SGHRS and YFSETQ. The V and J ends lost 4 bases and 8 bases respectively, with 18 bases between them. The CDR3 nucleotides read TGCGCCAGCAGCATTGAGGGCAGGGATCACGAAAAACTGTTTTTT. Amino acid sequence: CASSIEGRDHEKLFF.

This clonotype was seen more than once but under ten times. This sequence joins TRBV6-1 and TRBJ2-7; D gene unclear. The V end lost 2 bases, the J end lost 4 bases, and 9 bases lay between the germline ends. This CDR3 has 13 amino acids. CDR1 is MNHNS and CDR2 is SASEGT in the germline V gene. CDR3 residues: CASSENDRYEQYV. In DNA, the CDR3 is TGTGCCAGCAGTGAAAATGACCGGTACGAGCAGTACGTC.

This rearrangement joins TRBV28 to TRBJ1-1; D unclear. The V gene lost 8 bases and the J gene lost 3 bases, with 1 base spanning the gap. This CDR3 spans 9 amino acids. The germline V gene encodes CDR1 MDHEN and CDR2 SYDVKM. The CDR3 loop is CASDTEAFF. The DNA of the CDR3 is TGTGCCAGCGACACTGAAGCTTTCTTT.

The chain uses TRBV6-4 and TRBJ1-1; 7 bases agree with TRBD1. V lost 3 bases to trimming and J lost 8 bases; unmatched junction nucleotides: 9. There are 14 residues in the CDR3. Germline V gene sequence: CDR1 MRHNA, CDR2 SNTAGT. CDR3 region: CASSEGTEDSEAFF. The CDR3 nucleotides read TGTGCCAGCAGTGAAGGGACAGAGGATTCAGAAGCTTTCTTT.

This clonotype was counted between two and nine times. The rearrangement links TRBV5-1 to TRBJ2-3; 9 nucleotides agree with TRBD2. This CDR3 spans 16 amino acids. With 2 bases clipped from V and 6 bases from J, the junction kept 10 bases outside the gene matches. Per germline, CDR1 SGHRS and CDR2 YFSETQ. CDR3 coding DNA: TGCGCCAGCAGCTTAAAACTAGCGGGCCCAGGGGATACGCAGTATTTT. It translates to CASSLKLAGPGDTQYF.

This clonotype was recorded many times. The V gene is TRBV18, the J gene TRBJ1-1, with D hard to call. The CDR3 runs to 15 residues. With 3 bases removed from V and 0 bases from J, the gap between germline ends came to 11 bases. CDR1 and CDR2 (germline): KGHSH, LQKENI. The CDR3 loop reads CASSPIRGMNTEAFF. For the CDR3, the DNA is TGTGCCAGCTCACCCATTCGGGGTATGAACACTGAAGCTTTCTTT.

This chain uses TRBV10-3 with TRBJ2-1, with 7 bases that match TRBD2. Germline values: CDR1 ENHRY, CDR2 SYGVKD. CDR3 length: 15 residues. V dropped 0 bases and J dropped 7; count of bases not matched to a gene: 6. The CDR3 DNA reads as TGTGCCATCAGTGAGTCGGCTGGACTAGTTAATGAGCAGTTCTTC. Translated: CAISESAGLVNEQFF.

The chain employs TRBV5-1 and TRBJ2-1; D remains ambiguous. Trimming left V 3 bases short and J 8 bases short, with 18 bases between. This CDR3 comprises 15 residues. Per germline, CDR1 SGHRS and CDR2 YFSETQ. DNA of the CDR3: TGCGCCAGCAGCTGGTCGGGTCCCCCCGCCGATGAGCAGTTCTTC. Encoded protein: CASSWSGPPADEQFF.

This clonotype was seen only a few times. V is TRBV20-1 and J is TRBJ2-7, with TRBD2 matching over 11 bases. This CDR3 is built from 13 residues. V gave up 5 bases and J gave up 4 bases; unmatched junction bases: 4. Germline V CDR1 and CDR2: DFQATT, SNEGSKA (reference sequence). The CDR3 loop reads CSAPGLAEYEQYV. The DNA of the CDR3 is TGCAGTGCTCCGGGACTAGCGGAATACGAGCAGTACGTC.

This clonotype was recorded a few times. The chain couples TRBV25-1 to TRBJ2-3, with TRBD1 as a possible D gene (6 bases). In germline, CDR1 is MGHDK, CDR2 SYGVNS. The germline V and J ends were trimmed by 6 bases and 2 bases, with 15 bases remaining between them. The CDR3 sequence is 15 residues long. CDR3 coding DNA: TGTGCCAGCAGCACCCCAGGGGTCCTCACAGATACGCAGTATTTT. Translating it yields CASSTPGVLTDTQYF.

The chain joins TRBV20-1 to TRBJ2-7; a possible D gene is TRBD2 (5 bases). With 3 bases removed from V and 5 bases from J, the gap between germline ends came to 8 bases. The length of the CDR3 is 11 residues. The germline V gene has CDR1 DFQATT and CDR2 SNEGSKA (reference sequence). This CDR3 reads CSASSGHEQYV. The DNA of the CDR3 is TGCAGTGCTAGCAGCGGACACGAGCAGTACGTC.

This clonotype occurred a few times. The genes are TRBV19 and TRBJ2-3; 11 bases line up with TRBD2. Germline loops: CDR1 LNHDA, CDR2 SQIVND (reference sequence). The CDR3 has 19 residues. V shed 5 bases, J shed 0 bases, and the junction held 13 bases outside the gene matches. The CDR3 DNA reads TGTGCCAGTAGTTCCCCTTTACTAGCGGGGGCGTCTAGCACAGATACGCAGTATTTT. The encoded protein is CASSSPLLAGASSTDTQYF.

The gene calls are TRBV20-1 and TRBJ1-1; TRBD1 is a possible D gene (6 bases). Germline CDR1 DFQATT, CDR2 SNEGSKA (reference sequence). Trimming pared 2 bases from V and 5 bases from J, leaving 9 bases between. The CDR3 totals 12 residues. CDR3: CSARPGETEAFF. CDR3 sequence (DNA): TGCAGTGCTAGACCAGGGGAGACTGAAGCTTTCTTT.

This clonotype was counted many times. The chain uses TRBV9 and TRBJ2-2; the D gene is possibly TRBD1 (7 bases). CDR1 is SGDLS, CDR2 YYNGEE, per germline. The CDR3 loop spans 16 amino acids. Trimming took 0 bases from V and 1 from J, leaving 10 bases between them. CDR3 protein: CASSVGQGGNTGELFF. DNA of the CDR3: TGTGCCAGCAGCGTAGGACAGGGAGGGAACACCGGGGAGCTGTTTTTT.

This clonotype has at least ten counts. The gene calls are TRBV10-3 and TRBJ1-3; tentatively, D is TRBD1 (5 bases). The ends were cut back, 3 bases at V and 0 bases at J, with 12 bases in the middle. This CDR3 spans 16 amino acids. Germline V lookup: CDR1 ENHRY, CDR2 SYGVKD. The CDR3 sequence: CAISDSQVLSGNTIYF. The CDR3 region has the DNA TGTGCCATCAGTGATTCACAGGTTCTCTCTGGAAACACCATATATTTT.

The V and J genes are TRBV12-3 or TRBV12-4 and TRBJ2-3, with 8 bases lining up with TRBD2. The CDR3 consists of 16 residues. Trimming removed 2 bases from V and 6 bases from J; junction bases left unmatched: 10. CDR3 protein: CASSLLRGVGEDTQYF. In DNA, the CDR3 is TGTGCCAGCAGTTTACTGCGGGGGGTTGGTGAGGATACGCAGTATTTT.

CDR3: CASSYGSGMGSYEQYF. The CDR3 DNA is TGTGCCAGCAGTTACGGAAGCGGGATGGGGTCCTACGAGCAGTACTTC. The chain combines TRBV6-5 with TRBJ2-7; 7 bases map to TRBD2. V shed 2 bases and J 1 base; nucleotides not matched to a gene: 8. Per the germline V gene, CDR1 is MNHEY and CDR2 is SVGAGI. The CDR3 extends over 16 amino acids.

This clonotype was seen a few times. This chain joins TRBV28 and TRBJ2-2; tentative D call: TRBD2 (6 bases). CDR1 and CDR2 (germline): MDHEN, SYDVKM. With 2 bases removed from V and 7 bases from J, the gap between germline ends came to 11 bases. This CDR3 region has 14 residues. CDR3 sequence (DNA): TGTGCCAGCAGTTTACCCGGGGGTATCGGGGAGCTGTTTTTT. It translates to CASSLPGGIGELFF.

This clonotype was detected many times. The chain uses TRBV4-1 and TRBJ1-3; 8 bases are a match to TRBD1. Unmatched junction bases numbered 3, after V lost 0 bases and J lost 2 bases. The germline V gene encodes CDR1 MGHRA and CDR2 YSYEKL. There are 16 residues in the CDR3. CDR3 protein: CASSQDWTGTGNTIYF. The CDR3, as DNA: TGCGCCAGCAGCCAAGATTGGACAGGGACTGGAAACACCATATATTTT.